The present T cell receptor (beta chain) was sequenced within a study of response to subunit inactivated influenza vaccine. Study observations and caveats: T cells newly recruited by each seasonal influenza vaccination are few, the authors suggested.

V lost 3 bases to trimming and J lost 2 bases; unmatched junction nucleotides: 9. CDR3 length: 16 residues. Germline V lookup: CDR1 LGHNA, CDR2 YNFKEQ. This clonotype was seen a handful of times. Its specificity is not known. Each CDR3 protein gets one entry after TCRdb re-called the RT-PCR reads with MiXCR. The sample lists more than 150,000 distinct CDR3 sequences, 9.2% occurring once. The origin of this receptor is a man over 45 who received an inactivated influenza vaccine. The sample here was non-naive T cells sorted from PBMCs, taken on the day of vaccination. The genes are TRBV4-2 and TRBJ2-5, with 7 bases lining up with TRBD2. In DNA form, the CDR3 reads TGTGCCAGCAGCCAGGAGTCTAGCGGTCATCAAGAGACCCAGTACTTC. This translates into CASSQESSGHQETQYF.